This TCR beta chain was found in a study of T-cell reconstitution after alpha-beta-depleted transplantation in children. Using unique molecular identifiers, the investigators prepared the TCRbeta library. In TCRdb, the PCR reads were re-called with MiXCR into one record per CDR3 protein. Of 150,000 to 200,000 distinct CDR3 sequences listed, about 14% are singletons. CDR1 is SQVTM, CDR2 ANQGSEA, per germline. This CDR3 spans 14 amino acids. The V gene lost 7 bases and the J gene lost 2 bases, with 16 bases spanning the gap. This sequence was found in a human donor who donated a stem cell graft to a child with acute lymphoblastic leukemia. The V and J genes are TRBV29-1 and TRBJ2-3; D may correspond to TRBD1 or TRBD2 (5 bases each). Here the sequenced sample was PBMCs from the stem cell graft donor, taken from the stem cell graft. The DNA for the CDR3 is TGCAGCGCCCAACCGGGACCTTCCACAGATACGCAGTATTTT. This sequence encodes CSAQPGPSTDTQYF.